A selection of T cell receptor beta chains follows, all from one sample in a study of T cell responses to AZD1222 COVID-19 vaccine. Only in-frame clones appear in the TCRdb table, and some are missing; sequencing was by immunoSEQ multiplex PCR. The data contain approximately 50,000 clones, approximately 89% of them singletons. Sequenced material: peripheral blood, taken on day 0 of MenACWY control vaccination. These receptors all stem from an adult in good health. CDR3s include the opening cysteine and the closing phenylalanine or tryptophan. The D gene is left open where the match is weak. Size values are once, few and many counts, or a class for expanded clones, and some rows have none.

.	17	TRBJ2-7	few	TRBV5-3	CARSLITDPPPTTAQYF	TGTGCCAGAAGCTTGATTACGGATCCCCCACCTACTACCGCGCAGTACTTC
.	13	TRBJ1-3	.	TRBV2	CASSRGLGNTIYF	TGTGCCAGCAGTCGAGGGTTGGGAAACACCATATATTTT
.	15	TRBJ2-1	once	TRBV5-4	CASSSAQSRDNEQFF	TGTGCCAGCAGCTCCGCCCAGAGCAGGGACAATGAGCAGTTCTTC
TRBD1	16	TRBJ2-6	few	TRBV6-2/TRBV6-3	CASSRTGGSGANVLTF	TGTGCCAGCAGTCGTACAGGGGGCTCTGGGGCCAACGTCCTGACTTTC
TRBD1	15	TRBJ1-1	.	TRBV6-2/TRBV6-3	CASSNRDRGDTEAFF	TGTGCCAGCAGCAACAGGGACAGGGGAGACACTGAAGCTTTCTTT
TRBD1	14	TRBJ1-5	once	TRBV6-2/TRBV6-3	CASSYEGAYQPQHF	TGTGCCAGCAGTTATGAGGGGGCCTATCAGCCCCAGCATTTT
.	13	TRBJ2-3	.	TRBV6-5	CASSRTVTDTQYF	TGTGCCAGCAGTCGGACAGTCACAGATACGCAGTATTTT
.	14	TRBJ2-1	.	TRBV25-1	CASSEWGGYNEQFF	TGTGCCAGCAGTGAATGGGGAGGATACAATGAGCAGTTCTTC
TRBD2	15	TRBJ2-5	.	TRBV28	CASRALGLPQETQYF	TGTGCCAGCAGAGCCCTGGGACTACCCCAAGAGACCCAGTACTTC
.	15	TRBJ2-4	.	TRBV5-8	CASSLAGLNGNIQYF	TGTGCCAGCAGCCTTGCAGGGTTGAACGGCAACATTCAGTACTTC
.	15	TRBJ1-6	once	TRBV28	CASSPDGGHNSPLHF	TGTGCCAGCAGCCCAGACGGGGGGCATAATTCACCCCTCCACTTT
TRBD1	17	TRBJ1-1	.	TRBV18	CASSPAQPGGAGTEAFF	TGTGCCAGCTCACCAGCCCAACCAGGGGGCGCGGGAACTGAAGCTTTCTTT
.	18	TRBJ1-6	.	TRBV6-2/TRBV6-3	CASSYGGQPSSYNSPLHF	TGTGCCAGCAGTTACGGTGGACAGCCGAGCTCCTATAATTCACCCCTCCACTTT
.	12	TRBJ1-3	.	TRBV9	CASSVAGNTIYF	TGTGCCAGCAGCGTAGCCGGAAACACCATATATTTT
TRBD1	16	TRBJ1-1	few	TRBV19	CASSPGQARGNTEAFF	TGTGCCAGTAGTCCGGGACAGGCCAGGGGGAACACTGAAGCTTTCTTT
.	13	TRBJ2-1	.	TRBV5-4	CASSLGAGNEQFF	TGTGCCAGCAGCTTGGGGGCGGGCAATGAGCAGTTCTTC
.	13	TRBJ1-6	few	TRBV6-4	CASSDSGDSPLHF	TGTGCCAGCAGTGACTCGGGGGATTCACCCCTCCACTTT
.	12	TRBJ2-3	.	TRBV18	CASSLPPDTQYF	TGTGCCAGCTCACTCCCCCCTGATACGCAGTATTTT
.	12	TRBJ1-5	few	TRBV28	CASSQGNQPQHF	TGTGCCAGCAGTCAGGGGAATCAGCCCCAGCATTTT
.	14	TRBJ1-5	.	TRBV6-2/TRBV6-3	CASSYRRGSQPQHF	TGTGCCAGCAGTTACAGAAGGGGAAGTCAGCCCCAGCATTTT
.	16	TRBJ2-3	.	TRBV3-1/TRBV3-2	CASSQVAWQSPDTQYF	TGTGCCAGCAGCCAAGTGGCGTGGCAGAGCCCAGATACGCAGTATTTT
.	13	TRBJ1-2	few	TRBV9	CASSVVTGYGYTF	TGTGCCAGCAGCGTAGTCACGGGCTATGGCTACACCTTC
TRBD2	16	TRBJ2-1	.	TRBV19	CASSTGLAGGNNEQFF	TGTGCCAGTAGTACGGGACTAGCGGGAGGGAACAATGAGCAGTTCTTC
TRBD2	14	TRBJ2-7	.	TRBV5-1	CASSPGLANHEQYF	TGCGCCAGCAGCCCGGGACTAGCAAATCACGAGCAGTACTTC
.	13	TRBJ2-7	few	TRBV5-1	CASSSGQDYEQYF	TGCGCCAGCAGCTCAGGACAAGACTACGAGCAGTACTTC
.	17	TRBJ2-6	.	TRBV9	CASSSRTYYSGANVLTF	TGTGCCAGCAGCTCGCGGACGTACTACTCTGGGGCCAACGTCCTGACTTTC
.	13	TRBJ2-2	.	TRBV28	CASSRGSGGELFF	TGTGCCAGCAGTCGCGGTAGTGGCGGGGAGCTGTTTTTT
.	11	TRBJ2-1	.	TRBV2	CASEGYNEQFF	TGTGCCAGCGAGGGCTACAATGAGCAGTTCTTC
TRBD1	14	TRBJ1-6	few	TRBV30	CAWAQGAKNSPLHF	TGTGCCTGGGCACAGGGGGCGAAAAATTCACCCCTCCACTTT
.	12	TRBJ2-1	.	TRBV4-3	CASSQASNEQFF	TGCGCCAGCAGCCAAGCCTCCAATGAGCAGTTCTTC
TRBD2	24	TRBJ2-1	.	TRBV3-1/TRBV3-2	CASSQDRGPTTSGTGDSSYNEQFF	TGTGCCAGCAGCCAAGATCGGGGGCCTACGACTAGCGGGACCGGCGACAGCTCCTACAATGAGCAGTTCTTC
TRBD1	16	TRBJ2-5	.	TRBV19	CASSSRGRASRETQYF	TGTGCCAGTAGTTCCAGGGGGCGCGCGAGCCGGGAGACCCAGTACTTC
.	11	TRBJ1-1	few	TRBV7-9	CATLDQGGAFF	TGTGCCACCCTTGACCAAGGGGGAGCTTTCTTT
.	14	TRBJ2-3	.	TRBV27	CASSPPGSPDTQYF	TGTGCCAGCAGCCCCCCGGGGTCTCCAGATACGCAGTATTTT
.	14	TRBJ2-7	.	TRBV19	CASSPDRRTYEQYF	TGTGCCAGTAGTCCGGACCGTCGGACCTACGAGCAGTACTTC
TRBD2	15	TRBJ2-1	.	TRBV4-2	CASGSGGGSYNEQFF	TGTGCCAGTGGGAGCGGGGGAGGCTCCTACAATGAGCAGTTCTTC
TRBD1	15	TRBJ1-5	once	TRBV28	CASTPDRGLGQPQHF	TGTGCCAGCACACCCGACAGGGGGCTCGGTCAGCCCCAGCATTTT
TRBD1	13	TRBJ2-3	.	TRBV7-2	CASSATRGDTQYF	TGTGCCAGCAGCGCAACCAGGGGGGATACGCAGTATTTT
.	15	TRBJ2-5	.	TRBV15	CATSRDPAGRETQYF	TGTGCCACCAGCAGAGATCCGGCGGGGAGAGAGACCCAGTACTTC
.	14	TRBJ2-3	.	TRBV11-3	CASSSGAAPNTQYF	TGTGCCAGCAGCTCCGGGGCCGCACCTAATACGCAGTATTTT
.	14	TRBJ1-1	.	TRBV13	CASSRGDLNTEAFF	TGTGCCAGCAGTCGCGGGGACTTGAACACTGAAGCTTTCTTT